These 3 T cell receptor beta chains were sequenced from one sample in a study of CD8+CD57+ T cells in acquired aplastic anemia. The study profiled TCR beta VDJ and CDR3 using genomic DNA as template. One entry per CDR3 protein results from TCRdb running MiXCR on the reads. The sample has some 200,000 distinct CDR3 sequences; around half are singletons. Patients chosen for sequencing had shown CD8+CD57+ cell expansion by flow cytometry. The sample consisted of sorted CD4+, CD8+, or CD8+CD57+ T cells (not recorded which) from PBMCs. These receptors were collected from a human donor with aplastic anemia.

The sample holds a few counts of this clonotype. This chain uses TRBV25-1 with TRBJ2-1; D gene uncertain. The CDR3 sequence is 14 residues long. Trimming pared 8 bases from V and 0 bases from J, leaving 11 bases between. The germline V gene has CDR1 MGHDK and CDR2 SYGVNS. CDR3 in amino acids: CASSRTASYNEQFF. The CDR3 nucleotides read TGTGCCAGCTCCAGGACGGCCTCCTACAATGAGCAGTTCTTC.

This clonotype was counted at least ten times. The genes are TRBV24-1 and TRBJ2-2, with D perhaps assigned TRBD1 or TRBD2 (7 bases each). Germline CDR1 and CDR2: KGHDR and SFDVKD. The CDR3 totals 14 residues. CDR3 nucleotides: TGTGCAACCTGCAGGGGGGGGAACACCGGGGAGCTGTTTTTT. This translates into CATCRGGNTGELFF.

V usage is TRBV15 and J usage is TRBJ2-7; TRBD2 aligns across 9 bases. The V gene end was trimmed by 1 base and the J gene end by 1 base; junction bases not matched to a gene: 2. The CDR3 has 15 amino acids. Germline V lookup: CDR1 LNHNV, CDR2 YYDKDF (reference sequence). The CDR3 sequence: CATSRGLAESYEQYF. The CDR3 coding sequence is TGTGCCACCAGCAGAGGACTAGCGGAATCCTACGAGCAGTACTTC.